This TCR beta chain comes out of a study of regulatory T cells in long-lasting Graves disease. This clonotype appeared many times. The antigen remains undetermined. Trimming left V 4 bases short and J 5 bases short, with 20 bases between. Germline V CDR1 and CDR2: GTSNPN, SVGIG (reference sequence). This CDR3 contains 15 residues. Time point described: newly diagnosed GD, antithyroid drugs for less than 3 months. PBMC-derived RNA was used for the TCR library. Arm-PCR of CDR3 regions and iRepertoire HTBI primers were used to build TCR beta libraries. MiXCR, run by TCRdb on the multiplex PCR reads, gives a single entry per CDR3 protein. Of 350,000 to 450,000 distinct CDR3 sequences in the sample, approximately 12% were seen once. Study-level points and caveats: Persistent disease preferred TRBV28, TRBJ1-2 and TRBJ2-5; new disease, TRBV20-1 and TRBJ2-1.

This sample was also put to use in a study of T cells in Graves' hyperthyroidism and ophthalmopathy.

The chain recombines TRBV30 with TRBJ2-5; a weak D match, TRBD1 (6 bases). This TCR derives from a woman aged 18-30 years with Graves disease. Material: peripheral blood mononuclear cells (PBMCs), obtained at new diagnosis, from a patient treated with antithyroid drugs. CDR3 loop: CAWNLQQGISETQYF. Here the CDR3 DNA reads TGTGCCTGGAACCTACAACAGGGTATAAGCGAGACCCAGTACTTC.